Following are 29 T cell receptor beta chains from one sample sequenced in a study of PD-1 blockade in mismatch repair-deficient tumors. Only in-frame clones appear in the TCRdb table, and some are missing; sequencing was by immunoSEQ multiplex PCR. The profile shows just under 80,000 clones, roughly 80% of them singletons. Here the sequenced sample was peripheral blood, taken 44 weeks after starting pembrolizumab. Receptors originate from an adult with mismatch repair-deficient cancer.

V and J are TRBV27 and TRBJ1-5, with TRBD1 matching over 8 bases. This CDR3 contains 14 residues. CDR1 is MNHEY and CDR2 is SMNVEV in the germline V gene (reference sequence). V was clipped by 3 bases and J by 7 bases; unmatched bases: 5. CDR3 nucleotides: TGTGCCAGCAGTTTTCGGACAGGGTTCCAGCCCCAGCATTTT. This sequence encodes CASSFRTGFQPQHF.

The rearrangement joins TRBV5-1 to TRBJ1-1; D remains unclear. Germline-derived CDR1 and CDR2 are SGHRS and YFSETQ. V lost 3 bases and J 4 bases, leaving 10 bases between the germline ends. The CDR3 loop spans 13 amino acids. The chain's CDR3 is CASSYGSGTEAFF. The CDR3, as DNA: TGCGCCAGCAGCTACGGATCAGGCACTGAAGCTTTCTTT.

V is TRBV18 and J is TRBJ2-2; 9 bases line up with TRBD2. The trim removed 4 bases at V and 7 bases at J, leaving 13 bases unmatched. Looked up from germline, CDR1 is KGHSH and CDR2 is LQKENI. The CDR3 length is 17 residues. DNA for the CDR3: TGTGCCAGCTCACGGTTAGCGGGAGTCCCCGTCAGCGGGGAGCTGTTTTTT. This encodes CASSRLAGVPVSGELFF.

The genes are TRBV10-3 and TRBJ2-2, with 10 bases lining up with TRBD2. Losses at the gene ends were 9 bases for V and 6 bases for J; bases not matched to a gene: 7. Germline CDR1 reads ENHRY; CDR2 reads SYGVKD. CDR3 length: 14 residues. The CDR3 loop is CAISSGRAAGELFF. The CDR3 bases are TGTGCCATATCAAGCGGGAGGGCCGCCGGGGAGCTGTTTTTT.

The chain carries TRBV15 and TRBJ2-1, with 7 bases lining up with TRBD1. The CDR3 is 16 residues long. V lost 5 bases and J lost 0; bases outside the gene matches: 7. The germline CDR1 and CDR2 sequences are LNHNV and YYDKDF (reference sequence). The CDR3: CATSGRGYSSYNEQFF. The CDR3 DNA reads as TGTGCCACCAGCGGCAGGGGGTACAGCTCCTACAATGAGCAGTTCTTC.

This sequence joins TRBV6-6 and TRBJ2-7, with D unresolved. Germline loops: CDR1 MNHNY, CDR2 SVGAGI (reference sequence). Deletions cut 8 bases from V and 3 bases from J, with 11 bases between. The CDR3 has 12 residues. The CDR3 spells CASGTLVYEQYF. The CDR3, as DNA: TGTGCCAGCGGAACTTTAGTCTACGAGCAGTACTTC.

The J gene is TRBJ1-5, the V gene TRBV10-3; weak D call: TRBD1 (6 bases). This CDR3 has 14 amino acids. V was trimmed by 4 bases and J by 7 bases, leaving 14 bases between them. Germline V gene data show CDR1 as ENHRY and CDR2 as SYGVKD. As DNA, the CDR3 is TGTGCCATCAGTGTACGACAGGATCACCAGCCCCAGCATTTT. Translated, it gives CAISVRQDHQPQHF.

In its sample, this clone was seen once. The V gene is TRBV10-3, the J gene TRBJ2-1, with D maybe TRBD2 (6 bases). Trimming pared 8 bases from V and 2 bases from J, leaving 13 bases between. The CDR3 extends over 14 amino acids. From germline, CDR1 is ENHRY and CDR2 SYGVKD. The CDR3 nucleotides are TGTGCCATCGGGGAGGCGGATACCTACAATGAGCAGTTCTTC. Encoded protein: CAIGEADTYNEQFF.

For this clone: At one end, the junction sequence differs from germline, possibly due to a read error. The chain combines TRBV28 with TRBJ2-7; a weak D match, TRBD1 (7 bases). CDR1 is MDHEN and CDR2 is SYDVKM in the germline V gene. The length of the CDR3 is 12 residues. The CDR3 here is CATEGANRLPVF. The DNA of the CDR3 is TGTGCCACGGAGGGGGCAAACCGGTTGCCAGTCTTC.

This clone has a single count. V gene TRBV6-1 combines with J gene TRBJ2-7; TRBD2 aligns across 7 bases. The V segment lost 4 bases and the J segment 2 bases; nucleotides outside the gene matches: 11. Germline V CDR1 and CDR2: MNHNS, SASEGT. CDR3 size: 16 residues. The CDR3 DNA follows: TGTGCCAGCAGTGGCCTCACCGGACTAGGAGCCTACGAGCAGTACTTC. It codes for CASSGLTGLGAYEQYF.

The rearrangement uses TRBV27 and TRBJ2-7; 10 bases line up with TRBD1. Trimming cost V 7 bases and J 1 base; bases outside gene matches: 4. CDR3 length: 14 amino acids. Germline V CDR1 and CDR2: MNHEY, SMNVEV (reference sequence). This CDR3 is CASTMGQGSYEQYF. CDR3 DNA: TGTGCCAGCACCATGGGACAGGGGTCCTACGAGCAGTACTTC.

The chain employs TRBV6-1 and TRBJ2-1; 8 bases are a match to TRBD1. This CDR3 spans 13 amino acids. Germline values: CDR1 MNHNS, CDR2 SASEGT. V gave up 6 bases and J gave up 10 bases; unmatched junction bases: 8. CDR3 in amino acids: CASRQTGAEEQFF. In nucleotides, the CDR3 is TGTGCCAGCAGACAGACAGGGGCTGAGGAGCAGTTCTTC.

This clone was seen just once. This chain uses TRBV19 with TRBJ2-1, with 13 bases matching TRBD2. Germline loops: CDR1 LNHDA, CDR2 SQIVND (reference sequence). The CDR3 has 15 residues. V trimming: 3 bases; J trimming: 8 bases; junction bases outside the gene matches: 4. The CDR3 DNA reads TGTGCCAGTAGTATGAGGACTAGCGGGAGTCATGAGCAGTTCTTC. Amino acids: CASSMRTSGSHEQFF.

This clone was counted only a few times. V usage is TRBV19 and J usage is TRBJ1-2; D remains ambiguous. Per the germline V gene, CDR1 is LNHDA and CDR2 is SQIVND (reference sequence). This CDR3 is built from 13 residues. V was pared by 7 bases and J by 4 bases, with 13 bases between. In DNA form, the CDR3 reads TGTGCCAGTAAAAAGGAGTCGAGCTATGGCTACACCTTC. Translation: CASKKESSYGYTF. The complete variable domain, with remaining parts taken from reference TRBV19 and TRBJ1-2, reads DGGITQSPKYLFRKEGQNVTLSCEQNLNHDAMYWYRQDPGQGLRLIYYSQIVNDFQKGDIAEGYSVSREKKESFPLTVTSAQKNPTAFYLCASKKESSYGYTFGSGTRLTVV.

In DNA form, the CDR3 reads TGTGCCAGCAGCTTGTCGGGACAGGTTAACTATGGCTACACCTTC. Amino acids: CASSLSGQVNYGYTF. V usage is TRBV7-9 and J usage is TRBJ1-2; the match to TRBD1 covers 8 bases. Germline V lookup: CDR1 SEHNR, CDR2 FQNEAQ (reference sequence). CDR3 length: 15 amino acids. J was trimmed by 1 base and V by 3 bases; bases with no gene match: 4.

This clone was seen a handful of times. The CDR3, as DNA: TGTGCCAGCAGTGAAGCCGGGCCCTATGGCTACACCTTC. It is translated as CASSEAGPYGYTF. The chain combines TRBV2 with TRBJ1-2; D remains unclear. V gave up 0 bases and J gave up 4 bases, with 6 bases separating them. Germline loops: CDR1 SNHLY, CDR2 FYNNEI. This CDR3 is 13 amino acids long. Full variable domain (missing parts from reference TRBV2 and TRBJ1-2): EPEVTQTPSHQVTQMGQEVILRCVPISNHLYFYWYRQILGQKVEFLVSFYNNEISEKSEIFDDQFSVERPDGSNFTLKIRSTKLEDSAMYFCASSEAGPYGYTFGSGTRLTVV.

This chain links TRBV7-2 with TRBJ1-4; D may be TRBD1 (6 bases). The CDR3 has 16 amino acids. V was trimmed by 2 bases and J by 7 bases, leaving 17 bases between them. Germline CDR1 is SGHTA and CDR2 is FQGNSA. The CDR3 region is CASSLRPDSEGEKLFF. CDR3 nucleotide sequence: TGTGCCAGCAGCTTACGGCCGGACAGTGAGGGTGAAAAACTGTTTTTT.

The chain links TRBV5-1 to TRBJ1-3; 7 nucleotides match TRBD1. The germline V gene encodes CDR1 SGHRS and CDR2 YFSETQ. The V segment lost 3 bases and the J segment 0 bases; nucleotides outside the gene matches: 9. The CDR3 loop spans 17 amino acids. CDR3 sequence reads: CASSWTGTALSGNTIYF. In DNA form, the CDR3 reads TGCGCCAGCAGCTGGACCGGGACAGCACTCTCTGGAAACACCATATATTTT.

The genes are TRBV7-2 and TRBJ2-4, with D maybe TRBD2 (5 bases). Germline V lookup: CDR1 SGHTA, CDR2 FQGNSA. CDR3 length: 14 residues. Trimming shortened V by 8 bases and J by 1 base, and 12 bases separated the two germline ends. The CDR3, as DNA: TGTGCCAGCGGGGAGATGTGGGCCAAAAACATTCAGTACTTC. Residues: CASGEMWAKNIQYF.

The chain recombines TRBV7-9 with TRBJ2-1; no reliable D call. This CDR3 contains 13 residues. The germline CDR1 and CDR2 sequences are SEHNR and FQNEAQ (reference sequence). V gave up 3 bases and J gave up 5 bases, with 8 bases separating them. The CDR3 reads CASSLALHNEQFF. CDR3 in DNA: TGTGCCAGCAGCTTGGCCCTACACAATGAGCAGTTCTTC.

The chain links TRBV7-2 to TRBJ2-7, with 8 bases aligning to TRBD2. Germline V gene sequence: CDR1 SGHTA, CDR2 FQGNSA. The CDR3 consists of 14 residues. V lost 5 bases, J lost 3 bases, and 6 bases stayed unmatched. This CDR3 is CASSTSGQIYEQYF. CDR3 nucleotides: TGTGCCAGCAGCACTAGCGGACAGATCTACGAGCAGTACTTC.

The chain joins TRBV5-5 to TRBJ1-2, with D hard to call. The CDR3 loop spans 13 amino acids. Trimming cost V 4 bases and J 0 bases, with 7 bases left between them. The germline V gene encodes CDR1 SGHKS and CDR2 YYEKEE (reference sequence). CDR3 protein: CASSPDSNYGYTF. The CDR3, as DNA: TGTGCCAGCAGCCCGGATTCTAACTATGGCTACACCTTC.

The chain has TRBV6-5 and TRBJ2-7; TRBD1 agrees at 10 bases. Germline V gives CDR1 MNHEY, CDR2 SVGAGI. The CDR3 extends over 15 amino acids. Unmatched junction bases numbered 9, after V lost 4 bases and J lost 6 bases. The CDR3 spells CASSFSPGTGVEQYF. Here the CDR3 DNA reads TGTGCCAGCAGTTTCTCACCCGGGACAGGGGTCGAGCAGTACTTC.

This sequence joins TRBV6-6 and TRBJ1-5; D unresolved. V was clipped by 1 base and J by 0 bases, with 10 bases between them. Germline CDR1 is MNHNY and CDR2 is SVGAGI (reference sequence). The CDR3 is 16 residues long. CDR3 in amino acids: CASSYFGSYSNQPQHF. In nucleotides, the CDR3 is TGTGCCAGCAGTTACTTCGGCAGCTATAGCAATCAGCCCCAGCATTTT.

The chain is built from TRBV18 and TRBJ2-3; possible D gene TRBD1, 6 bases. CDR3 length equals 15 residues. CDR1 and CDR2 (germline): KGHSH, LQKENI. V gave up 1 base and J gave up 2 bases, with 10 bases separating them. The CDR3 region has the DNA TGTGCCAGCTCACCACGCAACAGGGCCACAGATACGCAGTATTTT. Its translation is CASSPRNRATDTQYF.

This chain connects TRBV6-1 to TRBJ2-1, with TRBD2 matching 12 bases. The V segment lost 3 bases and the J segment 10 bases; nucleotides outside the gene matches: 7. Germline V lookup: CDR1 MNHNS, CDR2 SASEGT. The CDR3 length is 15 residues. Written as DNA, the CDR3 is TGTGCCAGCAGTGATACCCTAGCGGGAGGGAACGAGCAGTTCTTC. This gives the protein CASSDTLAGGNEQFF.

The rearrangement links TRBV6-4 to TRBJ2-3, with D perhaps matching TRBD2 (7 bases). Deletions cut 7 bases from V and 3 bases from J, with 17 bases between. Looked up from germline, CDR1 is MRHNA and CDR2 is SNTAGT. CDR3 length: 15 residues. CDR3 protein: CASKAGGRETDTQYF. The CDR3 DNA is TGTGCCAGCAAAGCCGGGGGGCGGGAAACAGATACGCAGTATTTT.

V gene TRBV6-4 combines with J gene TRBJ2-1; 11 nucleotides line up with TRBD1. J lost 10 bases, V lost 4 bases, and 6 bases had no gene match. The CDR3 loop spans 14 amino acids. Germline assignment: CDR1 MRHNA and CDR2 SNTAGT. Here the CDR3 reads CASSVGTGGREQFF. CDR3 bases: TGTGCCAGCAGTGTAGGGACAGGGGGACGGGAGCAGTTCTTC.

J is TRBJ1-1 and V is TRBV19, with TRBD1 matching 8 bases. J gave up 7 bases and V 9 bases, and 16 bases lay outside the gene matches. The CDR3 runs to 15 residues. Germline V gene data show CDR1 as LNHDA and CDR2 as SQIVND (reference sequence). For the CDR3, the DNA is TGTGCCAGCATGACAGGGGAGGTTTTAGGGGGTGAAGCTTTCTTT. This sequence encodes CASMTGEVLGGEAFF.